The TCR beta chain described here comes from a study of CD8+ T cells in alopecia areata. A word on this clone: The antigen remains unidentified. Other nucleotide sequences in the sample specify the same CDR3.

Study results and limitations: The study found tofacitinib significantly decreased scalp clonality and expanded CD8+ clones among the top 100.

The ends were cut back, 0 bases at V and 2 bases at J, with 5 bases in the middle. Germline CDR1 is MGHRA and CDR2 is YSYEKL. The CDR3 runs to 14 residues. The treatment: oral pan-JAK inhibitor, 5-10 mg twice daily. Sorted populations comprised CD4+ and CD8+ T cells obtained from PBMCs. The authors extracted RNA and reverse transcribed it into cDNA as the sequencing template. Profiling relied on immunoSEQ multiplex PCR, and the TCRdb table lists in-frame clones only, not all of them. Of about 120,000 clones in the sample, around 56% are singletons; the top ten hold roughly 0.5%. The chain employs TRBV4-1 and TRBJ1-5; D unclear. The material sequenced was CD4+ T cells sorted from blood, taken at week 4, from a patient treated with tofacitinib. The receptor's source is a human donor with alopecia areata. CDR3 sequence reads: CASSQDRGNQPQHF. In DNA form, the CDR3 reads TGCGCCAGCAGCCAAGATCGGGGCAATCAGCCCCAGCATTTT.